Below are 15 T cell receptor beta chains sequenced from a single sample in a study of T cells in Graves' hyperthyroidism and ophthalmopathy. Amplified TCR beta CDR3 regions derived from RNA transcripts. During a first-round RT-PCR of the TCR CDR3, the HTBI primer set was used. Using its own MiXCR run on the multiplex PCR reads, TCRdb lists one record per CDR3 protein. Of over 500,000 distinct CDR3 sequences listed, roughly a sixth are singletons. Material for sequencing was blood. These receptors originate from a woman aged 25 to 39 with Graves' ophthalmopathy.

The table lists this clonotype with a few counts. CDR3 protein: CASSQGRAPSLGYTF. The CDR3 DNA sequence: TGCGCCAGCAGCCAAGGCAGGGCCCCCTCTCTTGGCTACACCTTC. The V call is TRBV4-3, the J call TRBJ1-2; TRBD1 is a possible D gene (5 bases). There are 15 residues in the CDR3. From germline, CDR1 is LGHNA and CDR2 YSLEER. The V gene lost 1 base and the J gene lost 7 bases, with 16 bases spanning the gap.

The V gene is TRBV24-1, the J gene TRBJ2-1; 10 bases map to TRBD2. CDR3 length: 16 amino acids. The V and J ends lost 0 bases and 8 bases, in that order; junction bases with no gene match: 6. The germline V gene has CDR1 KGHDR and CDR2 SFDVKD. CDR3 nucleotide sequence: TGTGCCACCAGTGATTTGGGGGGTCTAGCGGGAGATGAGCAGTTCTTC. Translated: CATSDLGGLAGDEQFF.

This clonotype came up a few times. The chain joins TRBV5-1 to TRBJ2-4, with 8 bases identical to TRBD1. The CDR3 is 16 amino acids. With 1 base clipped from V and 3 bases from J, the junction kept 6 bases outside the gene matches. Germline V gene lookup returns CDR1 SGHRS and CDR2 YFSETQ. This chain's CDR3 is CASSLSGGLDKNIQYF. For the CDR3, the DNA is TGCGCCAGCAGCTTGTCAGGGGGCCTTGACAAAAACATTCAGTACTTC.

This clonotype was found a few times. The CDR3 loop reads CAWSTTGLGQPQHF. The CDR3 nucleotides read TGTGCCTGGAGTACTACAGGGTTAGGTCAGCCCCAGCATTTT. The rearrangement links TRBV30 to TRBJ1-5, with D possibly matching TRBD1 (6 bases). Trimming took off 2 bases at V and 6 bases at J, with 14 bases between the two ends. CDR1 GTSNPN and CDR2 SVGIG come from the germline V gene (reference sequence). There are 14 residues in the CDR3.

Ten or more counts support this clonotype. The chain couples TRBV28 to TRBJ1-2, with D uncertain. The CDR3 loop spans 20 amino acids. Per the germline V gene, CDR1 is MDHEN and CDR2 is SYDVKM. V shed 6 bases and J shed 0 bases, with 29 bases lying between them. CDR3 protein: CASSRPPQFLPLQTNYGYTF. Here the CDR3 DNA reads TGTGCCAGCAGCCGACCCCCTCAATTTTTGCCACTCCAGACTAACTATGGCTACACCTTC.

This chain uses TRBV27 with TRBJ2-4; the match to TRBD2 covers 11 bases. The CDR3 is 16 residues long. V shed 5 bases and J 1 base; nucleotides not matched to a gene: 4. CDR1 and CDR2 (germline): MNHEY, SMNVEV (reference sequence). CDR3 DNA sequence: TGTGCCAGCAGTAATAGCGGGAGGGGGGCCAAAAACATTCAGTACTTC. It is translated as CASSNSGRGAKNIQYF.

This clonotype came up many times. The chain recombines TRBV28 with TRBJ1-5; TRBD1 matches 7 bases. CDR3 length: 18 residues. Germline V gives CDR1 MDHEN, CDR2 SYDVKM. J gave up 3 bases and V 3 bases, and 14 bases lay outside the gene matches. DNA of the CDR3: TGTGCCAGCAGTTTGATCAACTACCGGGACAGACACAATCAGCCCCAGCATTTT. This encodes CASSLINYRDRHNQPQHF.

This clonotype was seen many times. J is TRBJ1-1 and V is TRBV6-1; D remains unclear. The germline gives CDR1 MNHNS, CDR2 SASEGT. The CDR3 totals 12 residues. Trimming took 3 bases from V and 0 from J, leaving 2 bases between them. The CDR3 sequence is CASSELNTEAFF. Written as DNA, the CDR3 is TGTGCCAGCAGTGAGCTGAACACTGAAGCTTTCTTT.

This clonotype was seen a few times. A read error is likely, as this CDR3 ends without the conserved phenylalanine or tryptophan. The CDR3 here is CSASGDRGPYEQYL. Written as DNA, the CDR3 is TGCAGTGCTAGTGGGGACAGGGGGCCCTACGAGCAGTACCTC. The J gene is TRBJ2-7, the V gene TRBV20-1; 12 nucleotides line up with TRBD1. This CDR3 contains 14 residues. The trim removed 3 bases at V and 2 bases at J, leaving 2 bases unmatched. The V gene's germline CDR1 is DFQATT and CDR2 SNEGSKA (reference sequence).

This clonotype turned up a few times. The CDR3: CASSPLAGGPMNNEQFF. For the CDR3, the DNA is TGCGCCAGCAGCCCCCTAGCGGGAGGGCCTATGAACAATGAGCAGTTCTTC. This chain uses TRBV5-1 with TRBJ2-1; 12 bases line up with TRBD2. Trimming removed 4 bases from V and 5 bases from J; junction bases left unmatched: 10. The germline V gene encodes CDR1 SGHRS and CDR2 YFSETQ. CDR3 length equals 17 residues.

This clonotype was seen ten or more times. This chain uses TRBV12-3 or TRBV12-4 with TRBJ1-5; a weak D match, TRBD1 (5 bases). Trimming stripped 1 base from V and 2 bases from J, with 21 bases between. This CDR3 region has 19 residues. DNA of the CDR3: TGTGCCAGCAGTTTAGTCCCCCCCGGGCAGGGTGACGGCAATCAGCCCCAGCATTTT. This translates into CASSLVPPGQGDGNQPQHF.

This clonotype was seen many times. This chain joins TRBV2 and TRBJ1-4, with D hard to call. Trimming removed 8 bases from V and 4 bases from J, with 11 bases in between. Per germline, CDR1 SNHLY and CDR2 FYNNEI. There are 13 residues in the CDR3. The CDR3 is CASSFGLNEKLFF. The CDR3 nucleotides are TGTGCCAGCTCGTTCGGGCTTAATGAAAAACTGTTTTTT.

This clonotype has ten or more counts. This rearrangement joins TRBV6-1 to TRBJ2-7, with 9 bases identical to TRBD1. Germline V gives CDR1 MNHNS, CDR2 SASEGT. Losses at the gene ends were 1 base for V and 6 bases for J; bases not matched to a gene: 4. This CDR3 is built from 14 residues. The CDR3 DNA is TGTGCCAGCAGTGAAGGGACAGGGGTTGCCGAGCAGTACTTC. Translating gives CASSEGTGVAEQYF.

Ten or more counts support this clonotype. As DNA, the CDR3 is TGTGCCAGCAGTCTCAGGGCGACCCAAGAGACCCAGTACTTC. The encoded protein is CASSLRATQETQYF. The V call is TRBV12-3 or TRBV12-4, the J call TRBJ2-5, with D perhaps TRBD1 (5 bases). Trimming stripped 5 bases from V and 1 base from J, with 11 bases between. The CDR3 loop spans 14 amino acids.

This chain uses TRBV6-1 with TRBJ1-1, with D maybe TRBD1 (6 bases). Germline V gene sequence: CDR1 MNHNS, CDR2 SASEGT. The V gene lost 7 bases and the J gene lost 0 bases, with 12 bases spanning the gap. The CDR3 runs to 14 residues. The CDR3 DNA sequence: TGTGCCAGCACCAGAAACAGGGTGAACACTGAAGCTTTCTTT. It specifies CASTRNRVNTEAFF.